The text below deals with one T cell receptor (beta chain). Antigen: not known. These data belong to a study of CD4 T cells in relation to SARS-CoV-2 and coronaviruses. Profiling relied on immunoSEQ multiplex PCR, and the TCRdb table lists in-frame clones only, not all of them. Of roughly 57,000 clones listed, 86% are singletons. Study-level findings and limits: No crossreactivity against non-spike viral proteins was tested here. Approximately 65% of donors had memory CD4+ clonotypes crossrecognizing SARS-CoV-2 and common cold coronavirus spike.

CD4+ T cells from unexposed donors were obtained before the COVID-19 pandemic (2011-2018). This TCR was recovered from a human donor in good health. Sequencing input: memory CD4+ T cells from PBMCs.

The CDR3 DNA reads TGTGCCTGGAGTTTGGGCGGGGGCTCGATTGAGCAGTTCTTC. Amino acids: CAWSLGGGSIEQFF. This chain links TRBV30 with TRBJ2-1; maybe TRBD2 (7 bases). V lost 2 bases to trimming and J lost 9 bases, with 17 bases between them. Per the germline V gene, CDR1 is GTSNPN and CDR2 is SVGIG (reference sequence). This CDR3 spans 14 amino acids.